Below are 3 T cell receptor beta chains sequenced from a single sample in a study of CD4 and CD8 cells across lung adenocarcinoma regions. MiXCR, applied by TCRdb to the PCR reads, yields one record per CDR3 protein. The data hold about 12,000 distinct CDR3 sequences, with about 50% observed a single time. Sequenced input: CD8+ T cells from the center of a lung tumor. The receptors shown here come from a female donor with lung adenocarcinoma. The CD4 and CD8 labels of this study may be unreliable.

V usage is TRBV7-2 and J usage is TRBJ2-5, with TRBD2 identical over 7 bases. From germline, CDR1 is SGHTA and CDR2 FQGNSA. CDR3 size: 13 residues. With 5 bases clipped from V and 5 bases from J, the junction kept 5 bases outside the gene matches. The CDR3 nucleotides are TGTGCCAGCAGCCGAGGACTAGACGAGACCCAGTACTTC. Residues: CASSRGLDETQYF.

This clonotype showed up many times. The V call is TRBV10-1, the J call TRBJ2-1; no clear D gene. The CDR3 is 15 residues long. Trimming removed 7 bases from V and 6 bases from J, with 19 bases in between. Germline assignment: CDR1 WNHNN and CDR2 SYGVQD (reference sequence). The CDR3 coding sequence is TGCGCCAGCATTCAAGGAGTTCAGAGGACCAATGAGCAGTTCTTC. Encoded protein: CASIQGVQRTNEQFF.

A note on this clonotype: The germline gene is not matched at one end of the junction; a read error may be the cause. The CDR3 DNA sequence: TGTGCCAGCAGTGCGGGACTGGGGGGCCCACAACAAGAGACTCAGTACTTC. Translating gives CASSAGLGGPQQETQYF. The J gene is TRBJ2-5, the V gene TRBV6-1; the D call may be TRBD1 or TRBD2 (6 bases each). The CDR3 covers 17 residues. Germline loops: CDR1 MNHNS, CDR2 SASEGT.